This T cell receptor beta chain was documented in a study of cytomegalovirus exposure and HLA in healthy donors (dated by TCRdb to about 2017). Background on the whole study: An earlier analysis of several hundred of the donors reported under 300 Gb of sequence data and 117 million unique TCR beta sequences obtained from around 170 million T cells. A later analysis re-examined previously published TCR beta repertoires from over 500 donors and added high-resolution HLA genotyping to investigate patterns of TCR occurrence. Alongside the repertoire data, information on donor age, sex, ethnicity and CMV serostatus was compiled. Typing coverage varied by locus: about 620-630 donors for A, B, C, DRB1 and DQB1; around 560 for DQA1; some 610 for DPA1; roughly 450 for DPB1. On average, about 200,000 unique TCR beta nucleotide sequences were sequenced per donor among a few hundred genotyped donors of the cohort, with roughly 18% of those sequences being non-productive. In addition to the first cohort of several hundred subjects, a separate validation cohort of 120 different subjects was used. Every repertoire in the discovery cohort had been generated on one and the same sequencing platform. The T cell repertoires of some 700 subjects were profiled by immunosequencing and related to cytomegalovirus serostatus. An earlier analysis of approximately 630 of the donors applied high-throughput TCR beta sequencing to assess whether each TCR beta V gene segment acted as functional or pseudogenic. Genome-wide SNP genotypes for about 55% of the roughly 670 donors were used in a later genetic analysis, which treated that subset as a discovery cohort. In the later analysis, no new phenotypic data were used to find candidate immune exposures; instead, reliance was placed on TCR beta sequences and their occurrence across donors. The study aimed to test whether cataloging public T cell receptors could reveal signatures of past pathogen exposure. About 330 gigabases of sequencing data and around 90 million unique TCR sequences made up an early release that covered approximately 700 HLA-typed donors. HLA typing covered class I and class II loci at four-digit resolution. Roughly 5 DR-DQ haplotypes were handled as single units for association and clustering, since linkage in the cohort was strong. The genetic ancestry cluster associated with self-reported Caucasian donors included approximately 85% of the approximately 400 genotyped donors. High-throughput TCR immunosequencing, statistical association of individual TCRs with disease status, and machine learning were combined to predict cytomegalovirus infection status.

Trimming removed 8 bases from V and 7 bases from J; the gene matches leave 20 bases unexplained. The germline V gene sets CDR1 to MDHEN and CDR2 to SYDVKM. Reading from cysteine to phenylalanine, the CDR3 counts 17 amino acids. Only the CDR3 DNA stays, 51 bases, in frame from base 1. Results and caveats for the whole study, not just this receptor: Compared with equally common non-associated chains, HLA-associated TCR beta chains in a later analysis were more clonally expanded and had lower generation probabilities. The presence/absence analyses assumed that sequencing depth was roughly uniform across donors, and that assumption may not be true. A few of the identified cytomegalovirus-associated TCR beta chains were confirmed in vitro to be specific for cytomegalovirus antigens. The study listed over 150 TCR beta chains as associated with cytomegalovirus. The earlier analysis of some 560 of the donors excluded roughly 16 rarely observed V segments, including chromosome 9 orphons, because counts were too low. Because the 87-base-pair reads could not distinguish some IMGT-functional V segments, including TRBV6-2 and TRBV6-3, those segments were excluded. The sequencing pipeline was judged likely to have produced a cluster of highly shared sequence variants as a technical artifact. Specific HLA alleles were associated with roughly 16,000 TCR beta sequences at a false discovery rate of 0.05 in a later analysis. V-gene and J-gene trimming of TCR beta chains was associated with a missense DCLRE1C variant in a later genetic analysis, and the association was replicated in an independent cohort. A further reported finding was that TCR beta sequences accurately predicted the HLA-A and HLA-B alleles for most subjects in the first cohort. In an earlier analysis of about 600 of the donors, most TCR beta V segments appeared in productive rearrangements about 87% or about 30% of the time, broadly matching IMGT annotations. A later genetic analysis reported fewer N-insertions in productive TCRs among donors in an Asian-associated ancestry cluster than the roughly 650-donor mean. In this cohort, only TCR beta chains were sequenced, and detectable features were limited by the absence of alpha or paired-chain data. A later analysis found that TCR association rates varied across HLA loci, with DRB1 alleles showing the most associated TCRs and HLA-C alleles the fewest. Immune exposure information for the cohort was limited to CMV serostatus. Across donors, most TCR sequences were observed very rarely, whereas some public TCRs were present in many individuals. Strong co-occurrence of HLA alleles, especially DR and DQ, made assigning TCR associations to individual alleles difficult. Because HLA typing was unavailable for some donors at each locus, only the typed subset was used in association tests. According to a later analysis, parvovirus B19, influenza, CMV and Epstein-Barr virus appeared linked to several top co-occurrence clusters. A later analysis found that most CMV-associated TCR beta chains appeared HLA-restricted, with HLA associations seemingly driven largely by CMV exposure. The classifier was reported to diagnose cytomegalovirus status with high specificity and sensitivity in both the original cohort and the validation cohort. It was suggested by the authors that the approach could potentially be generalized to other disease states and immunological phenotypes. Correlated functional status among segregating V segments might be attributable to linkage disequilibrium, but an unknown experimental factor could not be ruled out.

About this clone itself: The specificity of this receptor is unknown. No base quality information exists; no much larger clone differs at one position.

In total, approximately 610 healthy bone marrow donors made up the cohort. Cohort members were all nominally healthy when sampled, although unrecorded immune exposures were likely present. The donor tested CMV seropositive and was one of the 289 seropositive cohort members. Every donor gave a peripheral blood sample, and the peripheral blood mononuclear cells from that sample were used for TCR beta sequencing. The Qiagen DNeasy Blood Extraction Kit was used to extract genomic DNA from the blood cell samples. Libraries were constructed by the immunoSEQ multiplex PCR assay. The multiplex PCR relied on a mix of 60 forward primers for TCR Vbeta segments and 13 reverse primers for TCR Jbeta segments. A multiplex PCR assay on genomic DNA amplified the CDR3 region of rearranged TCR beta genes. The amplified TCR beta libraries were sequenced on the Illumina HiSeq System as 87-base-pair reads. As for the authors' bioinformatics: In a later analysis, 77 million or so unique TCR beta chains were counted across the roughly 670 repertoires, and roughly 11 million of these chains were shared by at least two donors. To remove PCR and sequencing errors, raw reads were error-corrected and collapsed into unique sequences using a nearest-neighbor algorithm that merged closely related sequences. To assign V, D and J gene segments, CDR3 sequences were aligned to IMGT reference sequences. Each retained sequence needed at least a six-nucleotide match to both a V gene segment and a J gene segment. A rearrangement counted as productive if the CDR3 had no stop codons and remained in frame with V and J, and every other rearrangement counted as non-productive. CDR3 was defined according to IMGT convention as the region running from the second conserved V-encoded cysteine to the conserved J-encoded phenylalanine. In an earlier analysis of more than 550 of the donors, sequences lacking an unambiguous match to a single V gene segment were excluded. An earlier analysis of a few hundred of the donors classified V segments as functional when productive rearrangements were above 56.7% and as segregating when the standard deviation between donors was above 5%. A statistical classification framework was built for diagnosing cytomegalovirus status from the catalog of TCR beta chain sequences. In a later analysis, V and J genes were assigned by comparing TCR nucleotide sequences against IMGT/GENE-DB human TR gene sequences. A later analysis assigned CDR3 sequences and most-parsimonious VDJ recombination scenarios with the TCRdist pipeline. A later analysis defined each TCR beta chain by its CDR3 amino acid sequence plus V-gene family, and excluded reads lacking a unique V-gene family. In a later analysis, nearly 600 highly shared, low-generation-probability nucleotide sequences were removed to address suspected cross-contamination and a sequencing artifact. In a later analysis, a clonal expansion index for each public chain was calculated from normalized within-repertoire ranks of inferred template counts. In a later analysis, generation probabilities were computed with a VDJ recombination model fitted to out-of-frame rearrangements, and the resulting probabilities were checked against IGoR. In a later analysis, hypergeometric tests were used to score TCR-TCR, TCR-HLA and TCR-CMV co-occurrence, with a repertoire-size bias correction applied to TCR pairs. False discovery rates were estimated in a later analysis by permuting HLA or CMV assignments 20 times. In a later analysis, co-occurring TCRs were grouped using DBSCAN, and TCRdist sequence similarity was added for clustering within HLA-allele-positive subsets. Co-occurrence clustering excluded repertoires with fewer than 30,000 or more than 120,000 public chains, plus five with anomalous nucleotide sharing. This immuneACCESS table, as held by TCRdb, lists in-frame sequences with V and J called but not all clones. Of the missing ones, under half trace to an unresolved V gene in checked studies; the others have no known cause. V and J calls and clone size are those listed in that table; D and trimming were worked out from the DNA. The sample records some 140,000 clones, approximately 80% of which are singletons. The top ten clonotypes cover over 10% of the sample.

The sequence was obtained from a man aged 25-45 years in good health and CMV-seropositive. The sample was PBMCs. The rearranged segments are TRBV28 and TRBJ2-1, with 7 bases aligning to TRBD1. The CDR3 is CASGIGGTAFRANEQFF. The base sequence is TGTGCCAGCGGAATAGGGGGCACGGCGTTTCGGGCTAATGAGCAGTTCTTC.